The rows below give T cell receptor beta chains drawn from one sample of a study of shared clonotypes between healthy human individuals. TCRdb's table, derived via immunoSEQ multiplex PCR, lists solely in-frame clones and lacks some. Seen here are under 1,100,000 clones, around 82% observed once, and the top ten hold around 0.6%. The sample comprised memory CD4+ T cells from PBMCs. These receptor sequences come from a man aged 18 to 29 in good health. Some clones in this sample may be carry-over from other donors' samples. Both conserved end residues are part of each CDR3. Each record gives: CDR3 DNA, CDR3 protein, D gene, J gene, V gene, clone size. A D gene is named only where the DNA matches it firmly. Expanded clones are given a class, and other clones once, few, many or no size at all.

CDR3nt: TGTGCCAGCAGTACCTCGGACAGGCTGAATGAAAAACTGTTTTTT
CDR3aa: CASSTSDRLNEKLFF
d_gene: TRBD1
j_gene: TRBJ1-4
v_gene: TRBV28
abundance: NA

CDR3nt: TGTGCCAGCAGCCTGGGGGCTAACACTGAAGCTTTCTTT
CDR3aa: CASSLGANTEAFF
d_gene: NA
j_gene: TRBJ1-1
v_gene: TRBV25-1
abundance: NA

CDR3nt: TGTGCCAGCAGCGCGCGGGATCGCTACAATGAGCAGTTCTTC
CDR3aa: CASSARDRYNEQFF
d_gene: NA
j_gene: TRBJ2-1
v_gene: TRBV7-2
abundance: NA

CDR3nt: TGTGCCAGCAGCTTGACCCTCCGGGTGGGCGAGCAGTACTTC
CDR3aa: CASSLTLRVGEQYF
d_gene: NA
j_gene: TRBJ2-7
v_gene: TRBV5-6
abundance: NA

CDR3nt: TGTGCCAGCACCACCCGACAGGGGTACTATGGCTACACCTTC
CDR3aa: CASTTRQGYYGYTF
d_gene: TRBD1
j_gene: TRBJ1-2
v_gene: TRBV6-6
abundance: NA

CDR3nt: TGCGCCAGCAGCCCTGGGAGGGGGCCGTATGGCTACACCTTC
CDR3aa: CASSPGRGPYGYTF
d_gene: TRBD1
j_gene: TRBJ1-2
v_gene: TRBV5-1
abundance: NA

CDR3nt: TGTGCCAGCAGCCGACAGGGTTTCACCGGGGAGCTGTTTTTT
CDR3aa: CASSRQGFTGELFF
d_gene: TRBD1
j_gene: TRBJ2-2
v_gene: TRBV6-4
abundance: NA

CDR3nt: TGTGCCAGTCGACTAGCGGGAGACAGAGAGACCCAGTACTTC
CDR3aa: CASRLAGDRETQYF
d_gene: TRBD2
j_gene: TRBJ2-5
v_gene: TRBV19
abundance: NA

CDR3nt: TGTGCCAGCTCACCCGGGACAGGGGAAGAGCAGTACTTC
CDR3aa: CASSPGTGEEQYF
d_gene: TRBD1
j_gene: TRBJ2-7
v_gene: TRBV18
abundance: NA

CDR3nt: TGTGCCACCTATAATTCAGGGGACACCGGGGAGCTGTTTTTT
CDR3aa: CATYNSGDTGELFF
d_gene: NA
j_gene: TRBJ2-2
v_gene: TRBV6-7
abundance: NA

CDR3nt: TGTGCCACCATGCGGGAAAGCGGGAGCGCAGATACGCAGTATTTT
CDR3aa: CATMRESGSADTQYF
d_gene: TRBD2
j_gene: TRBJ2-3
v_gene: TRBV2
abundance: NA

CDR3nt: TGTGCCAGCAGTTCGACGACAGGGCTTTGGAACTATGGCTACACCTTC
CDR3aa: CASSSTTGLWNYGYTF
d_gene: TRBD1
j_gene: TRBJ1-2
v_gene: TRBV28
abundance: NA

CDR3nt: TGTGCCAGCAGTGAGACAGGGTTAGGCTACACCTTC
CDR3aa: CASSETGLGYTF
d_gene: TRBD1
j_gene: TRBJ1-2
v_gene: TRBV6-1
abundance: NA

CDR3nt: TGTGCCAGCAGCTTATCGGGCGTCACAGATACGCAGTATTTT
CDR3aa: CASSLSGVTDTQYF
d_gene: NA
j_gene: TRBJ2-3
v_gene: TRBV7-2
abundance: NA

CDR3nt: TGTGCCAGTAGCCTTAGTCGGGACAGGGGACGTCCCGAAAAACTGTTTTTT
CDR3aa: CASSLSRDRGRPEKLFF
d_gene: TRBD1
j_gene: TRBJ1-4
v_gene: TRBV19
abundance: NA

CDR3nt: TGCAGCAGCAGGGACAGTTCCCTCGAGCAGTACTTC
CDR3aa: CSSRDSSLEQYF
d_gene: TRBD1
j_gene: TRBJ2-7
v_gene: TRBV29-1
abundance: NA

CDR3nt: TGTGCCAGCAGTTTCGGCGGGACAGGGAATGAAAAACTGTTTTTT
CDR3aa: CASSFGGTGNEKLFF
d_gene: TRBD1
j_gene: TRBJ1-4
v_gene: TRBV28
abundance: NA

CDR3nt: TGTGCCAGCAGCTTACTAAGTGCCGGGGAGCTGTTTTTT
CDR3aa: CASSLLSAGELFF
d_gene: NA
j_gene: TRBJ2-2
v_gene: TRBV7-2
abundance: NA

CDR3nt: TGTGCCAGCAGTTCGGCGGGAGACAAGTCCGGGGAGCTGTTTTTT
CDR3aa: CASSSAGDKSGELFF
d_gene: TRBD2
j_gene: TRBJ2-2
v_gene: TRBV6-5
abundance: NA

CDR3nt: TGTGCCAGCAGTGAAGGGGGGGCCGGGCGGCAGCCCCAGCATTTT
CDR3aa: CASSEGGAGRQPQHF
d_gene: NA
j_gene: TRBJ1-5
v_gene: TRBV2
abundance: NA

CDR3nt: TGTGCCAGCAGCCCACGGCGGGTAGGGACCTACGAGCAGTACTTC
CDR3aa: CASSPRRVGTYEQYF
d_gene: NA
j_gene: TRBJ2-7
v_gene: TRBV7-2
abundance: many

CDR3nt: TGTGCCAGCAGCTTGGACCCAGGGCGGGGGGAGACCCAGTACTTC
CDR3aa: CASSLDPGRGETQYF
d_gene: TRBD2
j_gene: TRBJ2-5
v_gene: TRBV5-6
abundance: NA